The entry below gives a single T cell receptor beta chain sequence along with its context. There are many counts of this clone. Its antigen remains unidentified. No much larger clonotype is one base removed from it; base qualities were not supplied. A MiSeq instrument was used for deep resolution sequencing, which targeted depths ranging from 1 in 1 million up to 1 in 200,000 T cells, with coverage averaging 10x for each clonotype. The immunoSEQ hsTCRB Kit was used to generate TCR beta libraries. The source study handled its data this way. Data were analyzed with ImmunoSEQ Data Assistant and ImmunoSEQ Analyzer, with V, D and J genes assigned per IMGT definitions. Clonality, with values ranging from 0 to 1, was calculated as one minus the normalized Shannon entropy of productive rearrangement frequencies. Public clonotype analysis was restricted to overrepresented clonotypes comprising at least 0.05% of each patient's repertoire. Approximately 13 age-matched healthy donor repertoires from immuneACCESS served as clonality controls. The immuneACCESS repertoire file appears here via TCRdb, limited to in-frame rearrangements. These files lack a portion of the clones; in checked studies, under half of the deficit traces to unresolved V genes, and the cause of the others is not known. V and J calls plus clone size are reproduced from that table; the DNA served to infer D and trimming. This sample comprises fewer than 200,000 clones, 84% of them detected only once. The ten largest clonotypes hold 4.6% of the sample.

The sample's time point label, decoded: roughly 2 years on ibrutinib. Roughly 1.8 micrograms of genomic DNA were extracted from cryopreserved PBMCs for TCR beta library preparation. Longitudinal blood samples from CLL patients receiving ibrutinib monotherapy were subjected to high-throughput TCR beta sequencing. The patients took part in an open-label, single-center phase 2 trial of ibrutinib monotherapy. The source of the sample is a study of cytotoxic CD8 clonotypes in ibrutinib-treated CLL (dated by TCRdb to 2020 to 2023). With regard to the full study: In this cohort, approximately 15 patients were treatment-naive and roughly ten were relapsed/refractory, while about 17 had unmutated IGHV. Patients were still on ibrutinib when every remission and progressive disease sample was collected. Of the 90 or so participants in the trial, about two dozen had longitudinal samples available. Partial responses were observed in some 24 patients and complete responses in 2; after a median follow-up of around 64 months, remission was maintained in 14 patients and progression was observed in roughly twelve. Cryopreserved peripheral blood mononuclear cells were collected at three points: before therapy, at response, and at either sustained remission or disease progression. The response samples were drawn at a median of 12 months into treatment, with a range of about 6 to 36 months. Samples averaged roughly 260,000 productive templates and 94,082 productive rearrangements. The paper's findings and limits, for the study overall: Baseline clonality exceeded that of age-matched healthy donors and correlated strongly with circulating CD8+ T-cell counts. Lymph node repertoires were not examined, and the timing of sampling was not matched between patients in sustained remission and those whose disease progressed. Clonality rose at ibrutinib response, remained stable during sustained remission, and dropped back toward baseline at progression. Public clonotypes were rare and either shrank or stayed stable during treatment, and the rise in clonality at ibrutinib response reflected expansion of private clonotypes.

The sequence was collected from a human donor with chronic lymphocytic leukemia. The source material was PBMCs, sampled after 24 months of ibrutinib treatment.

Here the CDR3 is given as CASSVGGQGEQYF. The DNA sequence reads TGTGCCAGCAGTGTGGGAGGCCAGGGCGAGCAGTACTTC. This chain is built from TRBV7-9 and TRBJ2-7; TRBD2 might be the D gene, on 6 matching bases. In the germline V gene (reference sequence), CDR1 corresponds to SEHNR and CDR2 to FQNEAQ. The CDR3 sequence holds 13 residues, the cysteine and phenylalanine included. CDR3 DNA only is kept here, 39 bases in frame from base 1. Trimming takes 6 bases from V and 6 bases from J, and the germline ends sit 15 bases apart.